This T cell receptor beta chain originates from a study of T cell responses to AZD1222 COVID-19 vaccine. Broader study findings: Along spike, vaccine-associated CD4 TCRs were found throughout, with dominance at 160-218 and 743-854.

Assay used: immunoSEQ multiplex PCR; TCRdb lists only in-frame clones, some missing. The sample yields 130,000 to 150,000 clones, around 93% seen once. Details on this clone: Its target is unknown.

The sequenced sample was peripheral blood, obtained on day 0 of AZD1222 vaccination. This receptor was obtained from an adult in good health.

In nucleotides, the CDR3 is TGTGCCAGCAGGACCGCGGGGTCTGGAAACACCATATATTTT. Its protein product is CASRTAGSGNTIYF. The chain joins TRBV6-5 to TRBJ1-3; D remains unclear. Per the germline V gene, CDR1 is MNHEY and CDR2 is SVGAGI. V was pared by 6 bases and J by 1 base, with 10 bases between. The CDR3 is made up of 14 amino acids.